This TCR beta chain emerged from a study of metastatic and nonmetastatic thyroid tumors. Turning to the study itself: Both malignant and benign thyroid patients supplied peripheral blood and tumor or nodule tissue samples, across which the repertoires of these patients were then compared. The study, taken as a whole, reports: According to reports, the diversity of TCR beta was significantly higher in malignant thyroid tumors than in benign nodules, and this held in both blood and tumor samples.

This clone was seen at least ten times. Antigen specificity is unknown. In the source study's methods: Clinicopathological groups differed in CDR3, with these differences serving to build a distant-metastasis classifier for papillary thyroid cancer. TCRdb redid the clone calls on the PCR reads using MiXCR. It is TCRdb's table, rather than the study itself, that gives the V and J calls and clone size. The repertoire holds about 22,000 clones, about 18% seen once, with roughly 21% in the top ten. There are 13 residues in the CDR3. Trimming cost V 1 base and J 3 bases, with 6 bases left between them. Germline V gene lookup returns CDR1 SNHLY and CDR2 FYNNEI. Ahead of thyroid surgery, no patient had received treatment of any kind.

V usage is TRBV2 and J usage is TRBJ1-2; D gene unclear. Specimen: blood. This clonotype was sampled from a male donor with papillary thyroid cancer or a benign thyroid nodule (not recorded which). Some clones in this sample may be carry-over from other donors' samples. Written as DNA, the CDR3 is TGTGCCAGCAGTGAAGATAGTTACTATGGCTACACCTTC. It codes for CASSEDSYYGYTF.